This TCR beta chain was found in a study of blood T cell repertoires in COVID-19. On the study more broadly: COVID-19 samples, acute and convalescent, were from the United States, Italy and Spain. Sample material is recorded as cDNA or gDNA derived from T cells, B-cell-depleted T cells, or PBMCs.

In the original workflow: Reference gene primer amplification yielded estimated nucleated cell counts. Only in-frame clones appear in the TCRdb table, and some are missing; sequencing was by immunoSEQ multiplex PCR. V, J and clone size were drawn from that table, and D and trimming were deduced from the DNA. Of 75,000 to 90,000 clones in the sample, around four fifths were seen once. The V gene's germline CDR1 is SGHVS and CDR2 FQNEAQ. This CDR3 contains 13 residues. The trim removed 2 bases at V and 7 bases at J, leaving 4 bases unmatched. V is TRBV7-8 and J is TRBJ1-2; TRBD1 agrees at 7 bases. This TCR came from a man of 80 years or more with active or convalescent COVID-19. Specimen: peripheral blood. DNA of the CDR3: TGTGCCAGCAGCTTACGACAGGGCAGTGGCTACACCTTC. Amino acid sequence: CASSLRQGSGYTF.